The rows below give T cell receptor beta chains drawn from one sample of a study of T-cell memory formation after mild COVID-19. A single record per CDR3 protein comes from TCRdb applying MiXCR to the 5' RACE reads. The data hold around 250,000 distinct CDR3 sequences, with approximately 9% observed a single time. The sample taken for sequencing was PBMCs or a T cell subset sorted from them (not recorded which). These receptors all come from a man aged 18 to 29 who had mild COVID-19 (a few samples of this study predate the infection). Cell type and time point are not known. The CDR3 runs from the conserved cysteine through the conserved F or W. A D gene is named only where the DNA matches it firmly. Clone size is given for some rows only: seen once, a few or many times, or a class if the clone is expanded.

CDR3 length: 14; D gene: -; V gene: TRBV6-1; J gene: TRBJ1-1; clone size: many; CDR3 protein: CASSARQADTEAFF; CDR3 DNA: TGTGCCAGCAGTGCGAGACAGGCCGACACTGAAGCTTTCTTT
CDR3 length: 14; D gene: -; V gene: TRBV7-2; J gene: TRBJ1-4; clone size: few; CDR3 protein: CASSLNRVNEKLFF; CDR3 DNA: TGTGCCAGCAGCTTAAACAGGGTCAATGAAAAACTGTTTTTT
CDR3 length: 18; D gene: TRBD2; V gene: TRBV3-1; J gene: TRBJ2-5; clone size: few; CDR3 protein: CASSPRLRTSGDVETQYF; CDR3 DNA: TGTGCCAGCAGCCCTCGCCTCCGGACTAGCGGGGATGTAGAGACCCAGTACTTC
CDR3 length: 13; D gene: TRBD1; V gene: TRBV5-1; J gene: TRBJ2-7; clone size: few; CDR3 protein: CASSIWTGNEQYF; CDR3 DNA: TGCGCCAGCAGCATCTGGACAGGGAACGAGCAGTACTTC
CDR3 length: 15; D gene: TRBD2; V gene: TRBV7-2; J gene: TRBJ2-1; clone size: -; CDR3 protein: CASSRWLAGDAEQFF; CDR3 DNA: TGTGCCAGCAGCCGCTGGCTAGCGGGGGATGCTGAGCAGTTCTTC
CDR3 length: 13; D gene: TRBD1; V gene: TRBV7-2; J gene: TRBJ2-5; clone size: many; CDR3 protein: CASSLGAGQGLYF; CDR3 DNA: TGTGCCAGCAGCTTAGGAGCGGGACAGGGGTTGTACTTC
CDR3 length: 14; D gene: -; V gene: TRBV5-1; J gene: TRBJ2-6; clone size: few; CDR3 protein: CASSYSRGANVLTF; CDR3 DNA: TGCGCCAGCAGCTATTCCCGTGGGGCCAACGTCCTGACTTTC
CDR3 length: 13; D gene: -; V gene: TRBV7-3; J gene: TRBJ2-1; clone size: few; CDR3 protein: CASSLQLGNEQFF; CDR3 DNA: TGTGCCAGCAGCTTACAGCTAGGCAATGAGCAGTTCTTC
CDR3 length: 14; D gene: -; V gene: TRBV5-1; J gene: TRBJ2-2; clone size: few; CDR3 protein: CASSSPRGDGELFF; CDR3 DNA: TGCGCCAGCAGCTCTCCTCGGGGCGACGGGGAGCTGTTTTTT
CDR3 length: 14; D gene: -; V gene: TRBV20-1; J gene: TRBJ1-1; clone size: -; CDR3 protein: CSAPDSRRNTEAFF; CDR3 DNA: TGCAGTGCACCGGACTCGAGGCGGAACACTGAAGCTTTCTTT
CDR3 length: 15; D gene: -; V gene: TRBV5-1; J gene: TRBJ2-3; clone size: few; CDR3 protein: CASSFLAMSTDTQYF; CDR3 DNA: TGCGCCAGCAGCTTCCTAGCGATGAGCACAGATACGCAGTATTTT
CDR3 length: 14; D gene: TRBD2; V gene: TRBV6-5; J gene: TRBJ2-1; clone size: many; CDR3 protein: CASRLGLAANEQFF; CDR3 DNA: TGTGCCAGCAGACTGGGACTAGCGGCCAATGAGCAGTTCTTC
CDR3 length: 15; D gene: -; V gene: TRBV5-4; J gene: TRBJ1-1; clone size: few; CDR3 protein: CASSWVAGTNTEAFF; CDR3 DNA: TGTGCCAGCAGCTGGGTGGCGGGGACGAACACTGAAGCTTTCTTT
CDR3 length: 15; D gene: TRBD2; V gene: TRBV3-1; J gene: TRBJ2-2; clone size: many; CDR3 protein: CASSQGGPRNGELFF; CDR3 DNA: TGTGCCAGCAGCCAGGGAGGGCCCAGGAACGGGGAGCTGTTTTTT
CDR3 length: 14; D gene: -; V gene: TRBV23-1; J gene: TRBJ1-5; clone size: few; CDR3 protein: CASSQGASNQPQHF; CDR3 DNA: TGCGCCAGCAGTCAAGGTGCCAGCAATCAGCCCCAGCATTTT
CDR3 length: 13; D gene: -; V gene: TRBV7-3; J gene: TRBJ2-2; clone size: -; CDR3 protein: CASSSSVPGELFF; CDR3 DNA: TGTGCCAGCAGCTCCTCTGTCCCCGGGGAGCTGTTTTTT
CDR3 length: 15; D gene: -; V gene: TRBV7-9; J gene: TRBJ2-5; clone size: -; CDR3 protein: CASSVKRGHQETQYF; CDR3 DNA: TGTGCCAGCAGCGTGAAACGGGGCCATCAAGAGACCCAGTACTTC
CDR3 length: 15; D gene: -; V gene: TRBV5-1; J gene: TRBJ2-7; clone size: -; CDR3 protein: CASNQIGTGRGEQYF; CDR3 DNA: TGCGCCAGCAACCAGATAGGGACGGGCCGGGGAGAGCAGTACTTC
CDR3 length: 17; D gene: -; V gene: TRBV7-3; J gene: TRBJ2-2; clone size: few; CDR3 protein: CASSLKVVTANTGELFF; CDR3 DNA: TGTGCCAGCAGCTTAAAGGTGGTTACCGCGAACACCGGGGAGCTGTTTTTT
CDR3 length: 12; D gene: -; V gene: TRBV12-3/TRBV12-4; J gene: TRBJ2-7; clone size: many; CDR3 protein: CASSKGGNEQYF; CDR3 DNA: TGTGCCAGCAGTAAAGGGGGGAACGAGCAGTACTTC
CDR3 length: 16; D gene: -; V gene: TRBV28; J gene: TRBJ1-5; clone size: many; CDR3 protein: CASSRRQPLSNQPQHF; CDR3 DNA: TGTGCCAGCAGTAGAAGGCAGCCCCTTTCTAATCAGCCCCAGCATTTT
CDR3 length: 16; D gene: TRBD1; V gene: TRBV4-3; J gene: TRBJ1-2; clone size: few; CDR3 protein: CASSQAPGQGHYGYTF; CDR3 DNA: TGCGCCAGCAGCCAAGCGCCGGGACAGGGTCACTATGGCTACACCTTC
CDR3 length: 15; D gene: TRBD1; V gene: TRBV15; J gene: TRBJ2-5; clone size: few; CDR3 protein: CATSDRDRVTETQYF; CDR3 DNA: TGTGCCACCAGCGACCGGGACAGGGTTACGGAGACCCAGTACTTC
CDR3 length: 16; D gene: -; V gene: TRBV4-1; J gene: TRBJ1-5; clone size: -; CDR3 protein: CASSQLGEYSNQPQHF; CDR3 DNA: TGCGCCAGCAGCCAACTTGGGGAATATAGCAATCAGCCCCAGCATTTT
CDR3 length: 15; D gene: -; V gene: TRBV4-2; J gene: TRBJ2-5; clone size: many; CDR3 protein: CASSPSMGSTETQYF; CDR3 DNA: TGTGCCAGCAGCCCCTCGATGGGGTCTACAGAGACCCAGTACTTC
CDR3 length: 12; D gene: -; V gene: TRBV18; J gene: TRBJ2-1; clone size: many; CDR3 protein: CASSPPSHEQFF; CDR3 DNA: TGTGCCAGCTCACCACCCAGCCATGAGCAGTTCTTC
CDR3 length: 12; D gene: -; V gene: TRBV5-1; J gene: TRBJ1-2; clone size: few; CDR3 protein: CASSKDIYGYTF; CDR3 DNA: TGCGCCAGCAGCAAGGACATCTATGGCTACACCTTC
CDR3 length: 15; D gene: -; V gene: TRBV18; J gene: TRBJ1-1; clone size: -; CDR3 protein: CASSPTQLPNTEAFF; CDR3 DNA: TGTGCCAGCTCACCGACGCAACTGCCAAACACTGAAGCTTTCTTT
CDR3 length: 15; D gene: -; V gene: TRBV5-1; J gene: TRBJ2-1; clone size: few; CDR3 protein: CASHALRPSYNEQFF; CDR3 DNA: TGCGCCAGCCACGCCTTGCGGCCCTCCTACAATGAGCAGTTCTTC
CDR3 length: 15; D gene: -; V gene: TRBV20-1; J gene: TRBJ2-3; clone size: few; CDR3 protein: CSALGGAAVGDTQYF; CDR3 DNA: TGCAGTGCTCTGGGGGGGGCGGCAGTCGGAGATACGCAGTATTTT
CDR3 length: 14; D gene: -; V gene: TRBV12-3/TRBV12-4; J gene: TRBJ1-1; clone size: few; CDR3 protein: CASRPDPPTDEAFF; CDR3 DNA: TGTGCCAGCAGACCCGATCCTCCTACAGATGAAGCTTTCTTT
CDR3 length: 15; D gene: -; V gene: TRBV7-8; J gene: TRBJ2-1; clone size: few; CDR3 protein: CASSLGGQTYNEQFF; CDR3 DNA: TGTGCCAGCAGCTTAGGGGGACAAACTTACAATGAGCAGTTCTTC
CDR3 length: 14; D gene: TRBD1; V gene: TRBV7-9; J gene: TRBJ1-6; clone size: many; CDR3 protein: CASSLTGDNSPLHF; CDR3 DNA: TGTGCCAGCAGCCTGACAGGGGATAATTCACCCCTCCACTTT
CDR3 length: 14; D gene: -; V gene: TRBV25-1; J gene: TRBJ1-2; clone size: few; CDR3 protein: CASSEYIPLYGYTF; CDR3 DNA: TGTGCCAGCAGTGAATATATTCCGCTCTATGGCTACACCTTC
CDR3 length: 15; D gene: -; V gene: TRBV5-1; J gene: TRBJ2-3; clone size: many; CDR3 protein: CASRLRGAGTDTQYF; CDR3 DNA: TGCGCCAGCCGCCTAAGGGGCGCCGGCACAGATACGCAGTATTTT
CDR3 length: 13; D gene: TRBD1; V gene: TRBV12-3/TRBV12-4; J gene: TRBJ1-1; clone size: -; CDR3 protein: CASSSQGETEAFF; CDR3 DNA: TGTGCCAGCAGTTCCCAGGGGGAGACTGAAGCTTTCTTT
CDR3 length: 14; D gene: TRBD1; V gene: TRBV12-3/TRBV12-4; J gene: TRBJ2-7; clone size: -; CDR3 protein: CASTLGTGLIEQYF; CDR3 DNA: TGTGCCAGCACCCTCGGGACAGGGTTAATCGAGCAGTACTTC
CDR3 length: 14; D gene: -; V gene: TRBV7-3; J gene: TRBJ2-3; clone size: few; CDR3 protein: CASSLLGGTDTQYF; CDR3 DNA: TGTGCCAGCAGCTTACTCGGGGGCACAGATACGCAGTATTTT
CDR3 length: 15; D gene: -; V gene: TRBV6-2/TRBV6-3; J gene: TRBJ2-3; clone size: few; CDR3 protein: CASSPTGTPTDTQYF; CDR3 DNA: TGTGCCAGCAGTCCTACCGGGACTCCCACAGATACGCAGTATTTT
CDR3 length: 17; D gene: -; V gene: TRBV13; J gene: TRBJ1-6; clone size: few; CDR3 protein: CASSLRDTNDLDSPLHF; CDR3 DNA: TGTGCCAGCAGCTTAAGGGACACTAACGATCTAGATTCACCCCTCCACTTT
CDR3 length: 18; D gene: TRBD2; V gene: TRBV18; J gene: TRBJ2-5; clone size: -; CDR3 protein: CASSPSAGATWYSETQYF; CDR3 DNA: TGTGCCAGCTCACCATCAGCGGGGGCCACCTGGTATAGTGAGACCCAGTACTTC
CDR3 length: 15; D gene: TRBD1; V gene: TRBV15; J gene: TRBJ1-1; clone size: -; CDR3 protein: CATSDADRGKTEAFF; CDR3 DNA: TGTGCCACCAGCGATGCGGACAGGGGAAAGACTGAAGCTTTCTTT
CDR3 length: 16; D gene: -; V gene: TRBV6-5; J gene: TRBJ2-3; clone size: -; CDR3 protein: CASSYSATSLPDTQYF; CDR3 DNA: TGTGCCAGCAGTTACTCGGCGACTAGTCTTCCAGATACGCAGTATTTT
CDR3 length: 15; D gene: -; V gene: TRBV5-1; J gene: TRBJ2-3; clone size: few; CDR3 protein: CASSLAGNPPDTQYF; CDR3 DNA: TGCGCCAGCAGCTTGGCCGGCAATCCTCCAGATACGCAGTATTTT